This is a list of T cell receptor beta chains from one sample in a study of T cell responses to AZD1222 COVID-19 vaccine. Assay used: immunoSEQ multiplex PCR; TCRdb lists only in-frame clones, some missing. The table has approximately 160,000 clones, approximately 88% seen once. The material was peripheral blood, obtained on day 0 of AZD1222 vaccination. The source is an adult in good health. The CDR3 runs from the conserved cysteine through the conserved F or W. Each record gives: V gene, D gene, J gene, clone size, CDR3 protein, CDR3 DNA. The D gene is left open where the match is weak. Expanded clones are given a class, and other clones once, few, many or no size at all.

V: TRBV29-1; D: TRBD2; J: TRBJ2-1; size: NA; CDR3: CSVYREGRNSVYNEQFF; DNA: TGCAGCGTTTACCGGGAGGGCCGCAATTCGGTTTACAATGAGCAGTTCTTC
V: TRBV7-8; D: NA; J: TRBJ2-7; size: once; CDR3: CASSLRSYEQYF; DNA: TGTGCCAGCAGCTTACGGTCGTACGAGCAGTACTTC
V: TRBV9; D: TRBD1; J: TRBJ1-2; size: NA; CDR3: CASSVVGDSNRSGYTF; DNA: TGTGCCAGCAGCGTAGTGGGGGACAGCAATCGAAGTGGCTACACCTTC
V: TRBV28; D: TRBD1; J: TRBJ1-5; size: NA; CDR3: CASSSPGQRNQPQHF; DNA: TGTGCCAGCAGTTCCCCGGGACAGAGGAATCAGCCCCAGCATTTT
V: TRBV19; D: NA; J: TRBJ1-5; size: NA; CDR3: CASSMVPNQPQHF; DNA: TGTGCCAGTAGTATGGTACCCAATCAGCCCCAGCATTTT
V: TRBV28; D: TRBD1; J: TRBJ2-7; size: NA; CDR3: CASSFTGDSYEQYF; DNA: TGTGCCAGCAGTTTCACAGGGGACTCCTACGAGCAGTACTTC
V: TRBV7-2; D: NA; J: TRBJ2-6; size: once; CDR3: CASSPVLSGANVLTF; DNA: TGTGCCAGCAGCCCCGTCCTCTCTGGGGCCAACGTCCTGACTTTC
V: TRBV5-6; D: NA; J: TRBJ1-6; size: NA; CDR3: CASSRGGYNSPLHF; DNA: TGTGCCAGCAGCCGAGGAGGGTATAATTCACCCCTCCACTTT
V: TRBV3-1/TRBV3-2; D: NA; J: TRBJ1-2; size: NA; CDR3: CASSQANNAYGYTF; DNA: TGTGCCAGCAGCCAGGCTAACAACGCCTATGGCTACACCTTC
V: TRBV28; D: NA; J: TRBJ1-1; size: NA; CDR3: CASSLGVRRGSEAFF; DNA: TGTGCCAGCAGTTTAGGGGTGAGGAGGGGGTCTGAAGCTTTCTTT
V: TRBV5-1; D: NA; J: TRBJ2-3; size: NA; CDR3: CASCLGGGTSTDTQYF; DNA: TGCGCCAGCTGCCTTGGGGGCGGAACTAGCACAGATACGCAGTATTTT
V: TRBV6-5; D: NA; J: TRBJ1-2; size: NA; CDR3: CASSYSNQGNGYTF; DNA: TGTGCCAGCAGTTACTCGAATCAGGGCAATGGCTACACCTTC
V: TRBV30; D: NA; J: TRBJ2-5; size: NA; CDR3: CAWSPQGNGETQYF; DNA: TGTGCCTGGAGTCCCCAGGGGAATGGGGAGACCCAGTACTTC
V: TRBV7-6; D: NA; J: TRBJ2-5; size: NA; CDR3: CASSLLGRQETQYF; DNA: TGTGCCAGCAGCTTACTGGGCAGACAAGAGACCCAGTACTTC
V: TRBV6-6; D: NA; J: TRBJ1-5; size: NA; CDR3: CASSFSGGSNQPQHF; DNA: TGTGCCAGCAGCTTTTCGGGGGGAAGCAATCAGCCCCAGCATTTT
V: TRBV12-3/TRBV12-4; D: NA; J: TRBJ2-2; size: NA; CDR3: CASTITSGGELFF; DNA: TGTGCCAGCACTATAACCTCAGGCGGGGAGCTGTTTTTT
V: TRBV19; D: TRBD1; J: TRBJ2-7; size: NA; CDR3: CASSPGQGFYEQYF; DNA: TGTGCCAGTAGTCCGGGACAGGGGTTTTACGAGCAGTACTTC
V: TRBV25-1; D: NA; J: TRBJ2-3; size: NA; CDR3: CASSTLRGWGTDTQYF; DNA: TGTGCCAGCAGTACCTTAAGGGGGTGGGGCACAGATACGCAGTATTTT
V: TRBV5-1; D: TRBD2; J: TRBJ2-1; size: NA; CDR3: CASSLLSSGSGEQFF; DNA: TGCGCCAGCAGCTTGTTGTCTAGCGGGAGTGGTGAGCAGTTCTTC
V: TRBV27; D: NA; J: TRBJ2-2; size: NA; CDR3: CASSLRPRGGELFF; DNA: TGTGCCAGCAGTTTACGCCCAAGGGGCGGGGAGCTGTTTTTT
V: TRBV28; D: NA; J: TRBJ1-1; size: NA; CDR3: CASSSNMNTEAFF; DNA: TGTGCCAGCAGTTCCAATATGAACACTGAAGCTTTCTTT
V: TRBV5-1; D: NA; J: TRBJ2-7; size: NA; CDR3: CASSLTDGNYEQYF; DNA: TGCGCCAGCAGCCTCACGGACGGAAACTACGAGCAGTACTTC
V: TRBV27; D: NA; J: TRBJ1-2; size: few; CDR3: CASSSNRDGYTF; DNA: TGTGCCAGCAGTTCCAATCGGGATGGCTACACCTTC
V: TRBV28; D: NA; J: TRBJ2-3; size: NA; CDR3: CASNNPRGPDTQYF; DNA: TGTGCCAGCAATAACCCGAGGGGTCCAGATACGCAGTATTTT
V: TRBV6-6; D: NA; J: TRBJ1-6; size: NA; CDR3: CASTDWEGLGSPLHF; DNA: TGTGCCAGCACTGACTGGGAGGGTCTGGGGTCACCCCTCCACTTT
V: TRBV19; D: NA; J: TRBJ1-1; size: NA; CDR3: CASSIGGARAFF; DNA: TGTGCCAGTAGTATAGGGGGGGCACGAGCTTTCTTT
V: TRBV6-2/TRBV6-3; D: TRBD2; J: TRBJ2-7; size: NA; CDR3: CASSAQLAGFYEQYF; DNA: TGTGCCAGCAGTGCTCAGTTAGCGGGATTCTACGAGCAGTACTTC
V: TRBV10-3; D: NA; J: TRBJ2-5; size: NA; CDR3: CAISEGGSTSGTQYF; DNA: TGTGCCATCAGTGAGGGGGGGTCGACCAGCGGGACCCAGTACTTC
V: TRBV3-1/TRBV3-2; D: NA; J: TRBJ1-1; size: NA; CDR3: CASSQDPENTEAFF; DNA: TGTGCCAGCAGCCAAGATCCGGAGAACACTGAAGCTTTCTTT
V: TRBV11-2; D: NA; J: TRBJ2-3; size: NA; CDR3: CASSPLQGRDTQYF; DNA: TGTGCCAGCAGCCCTCTGCAGGGCCGTGATACGCAGTATTTT
V: TRBV4-1; D: NA; J: TRBJ1-1; size: NA; CDR3: CASSLNRAVQAFF; DNA: TGCGCCAGCAGCCTCAACAGGGCGGTACAAGCTTTCTTT
V: TRBV28; D: NA; J: TRBJ2-7; size: once; CDR3: CASSLGLVSYEQYF; DNA: TGTGCCAGCAGTTTGGGACTCGTCTCCTACGAGCAGTACTTC
V: TRBV5-4; D: NA; J: TRBJ2-1; size: NA; CDR3: CASSLGQGRNEQFF; DNA: TGTGCCAGCAGCTTGGGACAAGGACGGAATGAGCAGTTCTTC
V: TRBV3-1/TRBV3-2; D: NA; J: TRBJ2-7; size: NA; CDR3: CASSQELVEQYF; DNA: TGTGCCAGCAGCCAAGAACTCGTAGAGCAGTACTTC
V: TRBV6-5; D: TRBD1; J: TRBJ1-2; size: NA; CDR3: CASSPPRGGGYTF; DNA: TGTGCCAGCAGTCCCCCCAGGGGGGGAGGCTACACCTTC
V: TRBV5-4; D: NA; J: TRBJ2-7; size: NA; CDR3: CASSLIRGEQYF; DNA: TGTGCCAGCAGCTTGATAAGGGGCGAGCAGTACTTC
V: TRBV30; D: TRBD2; J: TRBJ2-2; size: NA; CDR3: CAWNPGTSGMVGELFF; DNA: TGTGCCTGGAACCCCGGGACTAGCGGGATGGTCGGGGAGCTGTTTTTT
V: TRBV6-2/TRBV6-3; D: NA; J: TRBJ1-5; size: NA; CDR3: CASSRTGNQPQHF; DNA: TGTGCCAGCAGTAGAACAGGGAATCAGCCCCAGCATTTT
V: TRBV12-3/TRBV12-4; D: NA; J: TRBJ1-1; size: NA; CDR3: CASSWGGNTEAFF; DNA: TGTGCCAGCAGTTGGGGGGGAAACACTGAAGCTTTCTTT
V: TRBV14; D: TRBD1; J: TRBJ2-2; size: NA; CDR3: CASSQEDRANTGELFF; DNA: TGTGCCAGCAGCCAAGAGGACAGGGCGAACACCGGGGAGCTGTTTTTT
V: TRBV23-1; D: NA; J: TRBJ1-1; size: NA; CDR3: CASSRLEAFF; DNA: TGCGCCAGCAGTCGCCTAGAAGCTTTCTTT
V: TRBV19; D: NA; J: TRBJ1-1; size: NA; CDR3: CASSLFTGNTEAFF; DNA: TGTGCCAGTAGTCTCTTTACAGGGAACACTGAAGCTTTCTTT
V: TRBV5-4; D: NA; J: TRBJ2-5; size: few; CDR3: CASNLPQETQYF; DNA: TGTGCCAGCAACCTACCGCAAGAGACCCAGTACTTC
V: TRBV19; D: NA; J: TRBJ1-5; size: NA; CDR3: CASSKSERSQPQHF; DNA: TGTGCCAGTAGTAAGAGCGAACGATCTCAGCCCCAGCATTTT
V: TRBV5-1; D: TRBD2; J: TRBJ2-3; size: NA; CDR3: CASSLAVSGRGDTQYF; DNA: TGCGCCAGCAGCTTGGCGGTCAGCGGGAGAGGAGATACGCAGTATTTT